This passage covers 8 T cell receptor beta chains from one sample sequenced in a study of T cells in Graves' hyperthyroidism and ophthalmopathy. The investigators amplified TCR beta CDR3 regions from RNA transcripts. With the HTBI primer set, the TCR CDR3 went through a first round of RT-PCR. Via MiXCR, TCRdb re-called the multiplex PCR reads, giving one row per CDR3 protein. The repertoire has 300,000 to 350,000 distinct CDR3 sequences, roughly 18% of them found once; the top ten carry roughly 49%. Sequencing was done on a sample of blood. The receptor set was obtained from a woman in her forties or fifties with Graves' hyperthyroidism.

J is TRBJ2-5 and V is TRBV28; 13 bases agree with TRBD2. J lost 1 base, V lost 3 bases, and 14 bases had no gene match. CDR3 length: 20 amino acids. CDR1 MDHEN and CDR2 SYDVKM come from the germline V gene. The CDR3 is CASSFHFILAGGIPQETQYF. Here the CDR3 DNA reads TGTGCCAGCAGTTTCCATTTCATACTAGCGGGAGGGATCCCCCAAGAGACCCAGTACTTC.

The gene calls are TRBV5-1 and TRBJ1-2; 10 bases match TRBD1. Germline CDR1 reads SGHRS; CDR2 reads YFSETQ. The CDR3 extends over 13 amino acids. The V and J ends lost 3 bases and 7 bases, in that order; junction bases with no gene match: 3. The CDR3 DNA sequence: TGCGCCAGCAGCTGGGACAGGGGCAGTGGCTACACCTTC. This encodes CASSWDRGSGYTF. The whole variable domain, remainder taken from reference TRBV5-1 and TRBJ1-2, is KAGVTQTPRYLIKTRGQQVTLSCSPISGHRSVSWYQQTPGQGLQFLFEYFSETQRNKGNFPGRFSGRQFSNSRSEMNVSTLELGDSALYLCASSWDRGSGYTFGSGTRLTVV.

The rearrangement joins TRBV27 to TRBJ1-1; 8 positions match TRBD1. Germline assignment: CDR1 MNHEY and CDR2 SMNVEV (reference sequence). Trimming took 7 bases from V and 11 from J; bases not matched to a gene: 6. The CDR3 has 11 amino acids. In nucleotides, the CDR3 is TGTGCCAGCATGCAGGGGGCGCAGGCTTTCTTT. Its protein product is CASMQGAQAFF.

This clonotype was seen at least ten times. CDR3 DNA sequence: TGTGCCAGCAGTAAGCGGACTAGCGGGAGATACGAGCAGTACTTC. It specifies CASSKRTSGRYEQYF. The chain has TRBV28 and TRBJ2-7, with TRBD2 matching 13 bases. Per the germline V gene, CDR1 is MDHEN and CDR2 is SYDVKM. This CDR3 has 15 residues. V lost 5 bases, J lost 4 bases, and 5 bases stayed unmatched.

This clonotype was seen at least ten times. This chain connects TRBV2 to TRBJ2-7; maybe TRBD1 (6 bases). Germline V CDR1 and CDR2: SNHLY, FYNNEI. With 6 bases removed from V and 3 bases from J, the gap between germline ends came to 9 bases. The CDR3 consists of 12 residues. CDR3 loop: CASRLDSYEQYF. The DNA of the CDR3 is TGTGCCAGCAGACTGGACAGCTACGAGCAGTACTTC.

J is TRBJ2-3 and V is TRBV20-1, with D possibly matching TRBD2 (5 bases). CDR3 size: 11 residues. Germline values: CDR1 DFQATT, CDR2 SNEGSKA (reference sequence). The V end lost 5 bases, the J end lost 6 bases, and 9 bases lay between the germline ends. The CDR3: CSAEGTDTQYF. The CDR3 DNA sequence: TGCAGTGCTGAGGGAACCGATACGCAGTATTTT.

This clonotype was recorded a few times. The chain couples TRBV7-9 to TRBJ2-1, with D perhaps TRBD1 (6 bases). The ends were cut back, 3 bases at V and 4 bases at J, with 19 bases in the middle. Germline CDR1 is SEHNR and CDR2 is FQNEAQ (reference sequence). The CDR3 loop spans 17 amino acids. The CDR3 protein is CASSFREGGEVYNEQFF. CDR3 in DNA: TGTGCCAGCAGCTTTAGAGAAGGGGGAGAGGTTTACAATGAGCAGTTCTTC.

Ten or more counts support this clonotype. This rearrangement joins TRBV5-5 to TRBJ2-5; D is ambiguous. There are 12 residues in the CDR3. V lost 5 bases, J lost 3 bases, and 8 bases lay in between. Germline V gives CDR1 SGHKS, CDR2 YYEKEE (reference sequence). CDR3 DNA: TGTGCCAGCAGACGAGTAAAAGAGACCCAGTACTTC. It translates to CASRRVKETQYF.